Shown below are 23 T cell receptor beta chains from a single sample sequenced in a study of cytotoxic CD8 clonotypes in ibrutinib-treated CLL. TCRdb keeps only in-frame clones here, not all; method: immunoSEQ multiplex PCR. Seen here are about 130,000 clones, 80% to 90% observed once, and the top ten hold over 2%. Sequencing used PBMCs, obtained after 24 months of ibrutinib treatment. These receptors were obtained from a human donor with chronic lymphocytic leukemia.

The rearrangement uses TRBV7-9 and TRBJ2-2; no clear D gene. This CDR3 spans 14 amino acids. The ends were cut back, 5 bases at V and 6 bases at J, with 13 bases in the middle. CDR1 SEHNR and CDR2 FQNEAQ come from the germline V gene (reference sequence). CDR3 in amino acids: CASSLSGSAGELFF. CDR3 nucleotide sequence: TGTGCCAGCAGCCTGTCGGGTTCCGCCGGGGAGCTGTTTTTT.

The chain links TRBV7-9 to TRBJ1-5; the D gene is possibly TRBD1 (6 bases). Germline V gene lookup returns CDR1 SEHNR and CDR2 FQNEAQ (reference sequence). The CDR3 extends over 15 amino acids. Trimming cost V 0 bases and J 2 bases, with 8 bases left between them. The CDR3 is CASSLARTGNQPQHF. The CDR3 nucleotides are TGTGCCAGCAGCTTAGCAAGGACAGGCAATCAGCCCCAGCATTTT.

The J gene is TRBJ1-5, the V gene TRBV2; a weak D match, TRBD1 (5 bases). Germline-derived CDR1 and CDR2 are SNHLY and FYNNEI. The CDR3 is 12 amino acids. V was trimmed by 6 bases and J by 9 bases, leaving 12 bases between them. The DNA of the CDR3 is TGTGCCAGCAGACCGGGGGTGGGGCCCCAGCATTTT. As protein: CASRPGVGPQHF.

This clone was seen a single time. The chain carries TRBV5-1 and TRBJ2-1, with a tentative D call TRBD2 (6 bases). The V end lost 8 bases, the J end lost 0 bases, and 15 bases lay between the germline ends. The V gene's germline CDR1 is SGHRS and CDR2 YFSETQ. The CDR3 length is 15 residues. The CDR3 reads CASLPGASSYNEQFF. The DNA for the CDR3 is TGCGCCAGTCTCCCGGGAGCGAGCTCCTACAATGAGCAGTTCTTC.

This rearrangement joins TRBV9 to TRBJ2-3, with 15 bases identical to TRBD2. Per the germline V gene, CDR1 is SGDLS and CDR2 is YYNGEE. Unmatched junction bases numbered 11, after V lost 4 bases and J lost 5 bases. The CDR3 length is 18 residues. The CDR3 reads CASSPDWTSGGAGDTQYF. CDR3 DNA: TGTGCCAGCAGCCCCGACTGGACTAGCGGGGGGGCCGGAGATACGCAGTATTTT. Drawing the rest from reference TRBV9 and TRBJ2-3, the complete variable domain is DSGVTQTPKHLITATGQRVTLRCSPRSGDLSVYWYQQSLDQGLQFLIQYYNGEERAKGNILERFSAQQFPDLHSELNLSSLELGDSALYFCASSPDWTSGGAGDTQYFGPGTRLTVL.

This clone was found once. The chain uses TRBV5-8 and TRBJ1-1; TRBD1 matches 9 bases. This CDR3 has 12 amino acids. V shed 4 bases, J shed 11 bases, and the junction held 6 bases outside the gene matches. Germline V gene sequence: CDR1 SGHTS, CDR2 YDEGEE. CDR3 in DNA: TGTGCCAGCAGCCGGGACAGGGATGGGGCTTTCTTT. It is translated as CASSRDRDGAFF.

This clone was seen a few times. The rearrangement links TRBV10-1 to TRBJ1-6, with D unresolved. The CDR3 extends over 17 amino acids. Trimming pared 6 bases from V and 10 bases from J, leaving 25 bases between. Germline V gene data show CDR1 as WNHNN and CDR2 as SYGVQD (reference sequence). The CDR3 coding sequence is TGCGCCAGCAGGGGGTGGCGCCCCGGGCCAACCGGATCACCCCTCCACTTT. Residues: CASRGWRPGPTGSPLHF.

This chain connects TRBV11-2 to TRBJ1-2; D uncertain. The CDR3 extends over 15 amino acids. V was cut by 4 bases and J by 0 bases, with 12 bases left in between. CDR1 is SGHAT, CDR2 FQNNGV, per germline. CDR3 bases: TGTGCCAGCAGCTCCCCCCGGCGAGCTAACTATGGCTACACCTTC. This encodes CASSSPRRANYGYTF.

This clone was recorded only once. V and J are TRBV4-3 and TRBJ2-7; D possibly corresponds to TRBD2 (5 bases). Between the trimmed V and J ends, which lost 0 bases and 3 bases, there was a span of 12 bases. This CDR3 is 15 amino acids long. Looked up from germline, CDR1 is LGHNA and CDR2 is YSLEER. The CDR3, as DNA: TGCGCCAGCAGCCAAGAGGAGGCAGCGGACTACGAGCAGTACTTC. It encodes CASSQEEAADYEQYF.

V usage is TRBV5-5 and J usage is TRBJ1-6; 11 positions agree with TRBD1. The CDR3 covers 13 residues. Trimming took 6 bases from V and 8 from J; bases not matched to a gene: 1. Looked up from germline, CDR1 is SGHKS and CDR2 is YYEKEE (reference sequence). CDR3 sequence reads: CASTGQGDSPLHF. CDR3 DNA sequence: TGTGCCAGCACGGGACAGGGGGATTCACCCCTCCACTTT.

V and J are TRBV28 and TRBJ1-4; 8 bases line up with TRBD1. V was clipped by 5 bases and J by 4 bases; unmatched bases: 6. Germline values: CDR1 MDHEN, CDR2 SYDVKM. This CDR3 comprises 15 residues. The CDR3 reads CASSSQGAGNEKLFF. DNA for the CDR3: TGTGCCAGCAGTAGCCAGGGGGCAGGTAATGAAAAACTGTTTTTT.

The chain is built from TRBV11-2 and TRBJ2-3; D is possibly TRBD2 (5 bases). V was cut by 1 base and J by 2 bases, with 10 bases left in between. The CDR3 has 15 residues. Germline V gives CDR1 SGHAT, CDR2 FQNNGV. The CDR3: CASSLAGSFTDTQYF. The CDR3 coding sequence is TGTGCCAGCAGCTTAGCGGGGAGCTTCACAGATACGCAGTATTTT.

The V and J genes are TRBV18 and TRBJ2-7, with D perhaps TRBD1 (5 bases). There are 13 residues in the CDR3. The V gene's germline CDR1 is KGHSH and CDR2 LQKENI. V gave up 2 bases and J gave up 2 bases, with 7 bases separating them. CDR3 sequence reads: CASSPGRAYEQYF. The CDR3 DNA reads TGTGCCAGCTCACCAGGCAGGGCCTACGAGCAGTACTTC.

The J gene is TRBJ2-5, the V gene TRBV5-1; the D is unclear. V dropped 6 bases and J dropped 4 bases, with 19 bases sitting between them. This CDR3 has 15 residues. Germline-derived CDR1 and CDR2 are SGHRS and YFSETQ. The CDR3 spells CASTATLAAVETQYF. The CDR3 bases are TGCGCCAGCACCGCGACCCTGGCCGCGGTAGAGACCCAGTACTTC.

The CDR3 DNA sequence: TGTGCCAGTAGGGAGAGCGGGGGGCCGCGTGAGACCCAGTACTTC. Translated, it gives CASRESGGPRETQYF. The chain combines TRBV19 with TRBJ2-5; TRBD2 agrees at 9 bases. J was trimmed by 5 bases and V by 6 bases; bases with no gene match: 10. Germline V gene data show CDR1 as LNHDA and CDR2 as SQIVND (reference sequence). The CDR3 sequence is 15 residues long. Variable domain in full (rest from reference TRBV19 and TRBJ2-5): DGGITQSPKYLFRKEGQNVTLSCEQNLNHDAMYWYRQDPGQGLRLIYYSQIVNDFQKGDIAEGYSVSREKKESFPLTVTSAQKNPTAFYLCASRESGGPRETQYFGPGTRLLVL.

The V call is TRBV28, the J call TRBJ1-1; a possible D gene is TRBD1 (6 bases). Germline lookup yields CDR1 MDHEN and CDR2 SYDVKM. Trimming pared 6 bases from V and 6 bases from J, leaving 11 bases between. The CDR3 is 12 residues long. The CDR3 protein is CASRLNRAEAFF. CDR3 sequence (DNA): TGTGCCAGCAGATTAAACAGGGCTGAAGCTTTCTTT. The complete variable domain, with remaining parts taken from reference TRBV28 and TRBJ1-1, reads DVKVTQSSRYLVKRTGEKVFLECVQDMDHENMFWYRQDPGLGLRLIYFSYDVKMKEKGDIPEGYSVSREKKERFSLILESASTNQTSMYLCASRLNRAEAFFGQGTRLTVV.

The sample holds one count of this clone. The gene calls are TRBV28 and TRBJ1-4; 9 bases align to TRBD1. Germline V CDR1 and CDR2: MDHEN, SYDVKM. Trimming at V came to 10 bases and at J to 7 bases, leaving 10 bases not matched to a gene. The CDR3 sequence is 14 residues long. The CDR3 sequence is CATLGQGLGEKLFF. Written as DNA, the CDR3 is TGTGCCACCCTCGGACAGGGGCTTGGTGAAAAACTGTTTTTT.

V gene TRBV10-3 combines with J gene TRBJ2-3, with 7 bases that match TRBD1. Germline loops: CDR1 ENHRY, CDR2 SYGVKD. The CDR3 is 15 amino acids. V lost 6 bases and J lost 5; bases outside the gene matches: 11. CDR3 DNA sequence: TGTGCCATCAGCCGCCACAGGGGTGGAGAAGATACGCAGTATTTT. Protein sequence: CAISRHRGGEDTQYF.

This chain joins TRBV4-2 and TRBJ2-7; TRBD2 agrees at 12 bases. V shed 0 bases and J 2 bases; nucleotides not matched to a gene: 8. Germline assignment: CDR1 LGHNA and CDR2 YNFKEQ. The CDR3 runs 18 residues. The DNA for the CDR3 is TGTGCCAGCAGCCAAGATAGCGGGACTAGCGGGTCCGCCTACGAGCAGTACTTC. Residues: CASSQDSGTSGSAYEQYF.

This rearrangement joins TRBV29-1 to TRBJ2-6, with D unresolved. Germline V CDR1 and CDR2: SQVTM, ANQGSEA. The CDR3 contains 13 residues. V shed 7 bases and J shed 0 bases, with 7 bases lying between them. In DNA, the CDR3 is TGCAGCGCCCTGGGCTCTGGGGCCAACGTCCTGACTTTC. This gives the protein CSALGSGANVLTF.

This clone was counted only a few times. The genes are TRBV9 and TRBJ2-2; D gene unclear. The CDR3 totals 14 residues. The ends were cut back, 4 bases at V and 5 bases at J, with 12 bases in the middle. Germline CDR1 and CDR2: SGDLS and YYNGEE. CDR3 residues: CASSSAGWTGELFF. The CDR3 DNA reads as TGTGCCAGCAGCTCGGCAGGTTGGACCGGGGAGCTGTTTTTT.

This chain's CDR3 is CASSPQGRYRTQYF. As DNA, the CDR3 is TGTGCCAGCAGCCCCCAAGGGAGATATCGGACCCAGTACTTC. The V gene is TRBV7-2, the J gene TRBJ2-5; D is perhaps TRBD2 (5 bases). V was shortened by 5 bases and J by 7 bases, with 17 bases between the two germline ends. Germline values: CDR1 SGHTA, CDR2 FQGNSA. The CDR3 runs 14 residues.

The chain combines TRBV10-2 with TRBJ2-7; 7 bases agree with TRBD1. Germline V gene lookup returns CDR1 WSHSY and CDR2 SAAADI. The junction had 6 bases not matched to a gene; V was cut back by 7 bases and J by 0 bases. The CDR3 consists of 14 residues. The CDR3 nucleotides read TGCGCCAGCAAAGGGGGCGCCGGCTCCTACGAGCAGTACTTC. Amino acids: CASKGGAGSYEQYF.